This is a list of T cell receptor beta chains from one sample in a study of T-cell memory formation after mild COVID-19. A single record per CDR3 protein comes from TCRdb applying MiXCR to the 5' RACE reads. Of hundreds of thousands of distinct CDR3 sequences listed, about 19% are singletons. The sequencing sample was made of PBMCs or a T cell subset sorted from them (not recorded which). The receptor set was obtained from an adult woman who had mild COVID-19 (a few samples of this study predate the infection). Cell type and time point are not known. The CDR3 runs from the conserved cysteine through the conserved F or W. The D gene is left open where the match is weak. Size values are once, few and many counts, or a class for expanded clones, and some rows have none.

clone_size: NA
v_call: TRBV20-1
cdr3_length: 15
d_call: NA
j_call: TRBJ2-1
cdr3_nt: TGCAGTGCTAGAGATACGTCTAGCTCCTACAATGAGCAGTTCTTC
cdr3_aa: CSARDTSSSYNEQFF

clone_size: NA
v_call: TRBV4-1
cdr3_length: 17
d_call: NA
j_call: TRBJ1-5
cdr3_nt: TGCGCCAGCAGCGCGTCGATTATTAGGGGGAGCAATCAGCCCCAGCATTTT
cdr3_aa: CASSASIIRGSNQPQHF

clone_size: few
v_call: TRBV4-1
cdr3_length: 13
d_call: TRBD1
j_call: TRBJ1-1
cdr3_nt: TGCGCCAGCAGCCAGAGGGACAGTGGGGGAGCTTTCTTT
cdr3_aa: CASSQRDSGGAFF

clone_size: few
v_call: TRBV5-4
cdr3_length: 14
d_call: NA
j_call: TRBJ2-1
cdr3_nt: TGTGCCAGCAGCTTAAGAGGGACCCACAATGAGCAGTTCTTC
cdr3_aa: CASSLRGTHNEQFF

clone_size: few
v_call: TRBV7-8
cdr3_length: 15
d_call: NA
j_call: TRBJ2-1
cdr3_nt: TGTGCCAGCAGCACCGAGCGGGTTACCTACAATGAGCAGTTCTTC
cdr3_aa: CASSTERVTYNEQFF

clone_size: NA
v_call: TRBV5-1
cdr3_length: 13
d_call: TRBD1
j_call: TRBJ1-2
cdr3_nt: TGCGCCAGCAGGTCGACAGGGGACTATGGCTACACCTTC
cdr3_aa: CASRSTGDYGYTF

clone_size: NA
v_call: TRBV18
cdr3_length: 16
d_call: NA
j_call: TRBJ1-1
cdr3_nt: TGTGCCAGCTCACCACTTGTCGGACAACTGAACACTGAAGCTTTCTTT
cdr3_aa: CASSPLVGQLNTEAFF

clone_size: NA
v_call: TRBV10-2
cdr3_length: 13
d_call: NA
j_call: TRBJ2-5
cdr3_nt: TGCGCCACCTCGAGAGGCCACCGGGAGACCCAGTACTTC
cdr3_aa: CATSRGHRETQYF

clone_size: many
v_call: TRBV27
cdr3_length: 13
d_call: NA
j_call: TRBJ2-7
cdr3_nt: TGTGCCAGCAGTTTTCGCCGTTATCACGAGCAGTACTTC
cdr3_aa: CASSFRRYHEQYF

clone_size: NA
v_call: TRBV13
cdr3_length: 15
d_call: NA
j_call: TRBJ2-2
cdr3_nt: TGTGCCAGCAGCTTTAGACTCCCGAACACCGGGGAGCTGTTTTTT
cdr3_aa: CASSFRLPNTGELFF

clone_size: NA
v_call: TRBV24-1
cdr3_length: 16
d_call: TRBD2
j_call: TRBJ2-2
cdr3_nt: TGTGCCACCAGCACCCTAGCGGGGACGATCACCGGGGAGCTGTTTTTT
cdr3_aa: CATSTLAGTITGELFF

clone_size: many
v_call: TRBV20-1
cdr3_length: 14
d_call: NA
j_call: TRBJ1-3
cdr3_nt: TGCAGTGCTTCCTCAGGGTTAGCTGGAAACACCATATATTTT
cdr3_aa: CSASSGLAGNTIYF

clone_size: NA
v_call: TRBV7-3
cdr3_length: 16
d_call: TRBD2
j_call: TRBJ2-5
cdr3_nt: TGTGCCAGCAGCTTAGGCGGGAGGGTCGGTCAAGAGACCCAGTACTTC
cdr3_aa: CASSLGGRVGQETQYF

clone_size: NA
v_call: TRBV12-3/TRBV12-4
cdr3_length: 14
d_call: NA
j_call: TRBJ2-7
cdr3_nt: TGTGCCAGCAGTTCACCGGGCCGCGTAGGGGAGCAGTACTTC
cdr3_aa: CASSSPGRVGEQYF

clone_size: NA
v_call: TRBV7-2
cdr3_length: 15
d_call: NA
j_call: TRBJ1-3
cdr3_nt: TGTGCCAGCAGCTTAGCCAGAGACTCTGGAAACACCATATATTTT
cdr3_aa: CASSLARDSGNTIYF

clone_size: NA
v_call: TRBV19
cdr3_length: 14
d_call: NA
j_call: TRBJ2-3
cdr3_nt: TGTGCCAGTAGTATAGGGCAGGGCACAGATACGCAGTATTTT
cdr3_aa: CASSIGQGTDTQYF

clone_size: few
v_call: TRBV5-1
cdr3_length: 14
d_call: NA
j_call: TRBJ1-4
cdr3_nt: TGCGCCAGCGCCGGAGGCAGGGATAATGAAAAACTGTTTTTT
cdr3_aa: CASAGGRDNEKLFF

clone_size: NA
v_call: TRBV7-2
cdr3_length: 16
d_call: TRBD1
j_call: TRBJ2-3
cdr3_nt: TGTGCCAGCAGCTTTACGCGGACAGGGAGCACAGATACGCAGTATTTT
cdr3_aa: CASSFTRTGSTDTQYF

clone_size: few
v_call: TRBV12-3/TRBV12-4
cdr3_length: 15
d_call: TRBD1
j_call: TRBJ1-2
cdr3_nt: TGTGCCAGCGGCCGGACAGGGATAGCTAACTATGGCTACACCTTC
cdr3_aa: CASGRTGIANYGYTF

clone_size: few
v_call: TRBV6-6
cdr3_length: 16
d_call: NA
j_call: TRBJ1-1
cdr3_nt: TGTGCCAGCAGTTACACCCAGGGGAGGTTGAACACTGAAGCTTTCTTT
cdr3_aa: CASSYTQGRLNTEAFF

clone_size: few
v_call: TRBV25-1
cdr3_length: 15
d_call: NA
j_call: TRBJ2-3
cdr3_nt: TGTGCCAGCAGTGAATATATGGCCGGCGGAGATACGCAGTATTTT
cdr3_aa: CASSEYMAGGDTQYF

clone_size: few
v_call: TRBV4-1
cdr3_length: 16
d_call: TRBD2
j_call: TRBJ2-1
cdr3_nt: TGCGCCAGCAGCCAAGATCTTGGCGGGAGCTACAATGAGCAGTTCTTC
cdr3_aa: CASSQDLGGSYNEQFF

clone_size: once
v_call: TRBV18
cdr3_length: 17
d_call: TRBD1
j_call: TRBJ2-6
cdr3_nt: TGTGCCAGCTCTCAACCGGGGACAGGGGTCGGGGCCAACGTCCTGACTTTC
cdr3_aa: CASSQPGTGVGANVLTF

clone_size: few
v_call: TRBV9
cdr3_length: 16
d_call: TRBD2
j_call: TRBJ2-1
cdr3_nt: TGTGCCAGCAGCGTAGGGGTGCGGGAGCAAAGAGATGAGCAGTTCTTC
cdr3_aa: CASSVGVREQRDEQFF

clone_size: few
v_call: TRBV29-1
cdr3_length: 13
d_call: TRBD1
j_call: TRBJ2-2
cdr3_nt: TGCAGCGCGGGACAGGGCAACACCGGGGAGCTGTTTTTT
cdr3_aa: CSAGQGNTGELFF

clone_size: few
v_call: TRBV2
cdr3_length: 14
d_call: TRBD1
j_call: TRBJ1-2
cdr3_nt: TGTGCCAGCAGGCCGGGACAGGGGACTTATGGCTACACCTTC
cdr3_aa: CASRPGQGTYGYTF

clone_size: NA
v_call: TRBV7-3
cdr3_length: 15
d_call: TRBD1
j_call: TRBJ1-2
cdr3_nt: TGTGCCAGCAGCTCACAACAGGGGCCCATGAGCGGCTACACCTTC
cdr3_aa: CASSSQQGPMSGYTF

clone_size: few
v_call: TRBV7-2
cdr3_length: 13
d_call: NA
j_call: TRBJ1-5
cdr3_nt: TGTGCCAGCAGCTATTTCAGCGATCAGCCCCAGCATTTT
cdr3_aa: CASSYFSDQPQHF

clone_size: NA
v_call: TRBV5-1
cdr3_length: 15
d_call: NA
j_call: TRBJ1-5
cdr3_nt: TGCGCCAGCAGCCTGGCCGGGTCGTGGAATCAGCCCCAGCATTTT
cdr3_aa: CASSLAGSWNQPQHF

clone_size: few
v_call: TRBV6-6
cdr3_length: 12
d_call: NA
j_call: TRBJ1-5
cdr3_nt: TGTGCCACCGCGGCAACCAATCAGCCCCAGCATTTT
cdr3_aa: CATAATNQPQHF

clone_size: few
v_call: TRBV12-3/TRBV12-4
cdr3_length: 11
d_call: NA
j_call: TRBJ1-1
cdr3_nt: TGTGCCAGCAGTTACCAGACGGAAGCTTTCTTT
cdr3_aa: CASSYQTEAFF

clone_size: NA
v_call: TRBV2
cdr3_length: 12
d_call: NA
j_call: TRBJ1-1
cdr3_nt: TGTGCCAGCAAAATCCCGAACACTGAAGCTTTCTTT
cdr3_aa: CASKIPNTEAFF

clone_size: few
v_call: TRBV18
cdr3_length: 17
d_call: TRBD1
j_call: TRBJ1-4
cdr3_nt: TGTGCCAGCTCTCCCGGGACAGGATTTGGGATGAACGAAAAACTGTTTTTT
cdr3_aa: CASSPGTGFGMNEKLFF

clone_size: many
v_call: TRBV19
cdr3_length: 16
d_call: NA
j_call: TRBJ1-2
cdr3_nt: TGTGCCAGTAGTAGTAAACTGGCAGGGACGAACTATGGCTACACCTTC
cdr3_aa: CASSSKLAGTNYGYTF

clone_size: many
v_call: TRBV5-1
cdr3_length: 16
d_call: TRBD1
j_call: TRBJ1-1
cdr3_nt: TGCGCCAGCAGTGACCGACAGGGTGGGGTGAACACTGAAGCTTTCTTT
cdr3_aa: CASSDRQGGVNTEAFF

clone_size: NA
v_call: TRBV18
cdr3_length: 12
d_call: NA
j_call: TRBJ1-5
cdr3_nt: TGTGCCAGCTCACCATTCGCTCAGCCCCAGCATTTT
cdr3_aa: CASSPFAQPQHF

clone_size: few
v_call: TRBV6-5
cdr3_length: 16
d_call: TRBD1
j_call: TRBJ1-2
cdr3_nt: TGTGCCAGCAGTGGGGGGACAGGGCCCTCCTTGAGGGGCTACACCTTC
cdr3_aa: CASSGGTGPSLRGYTF

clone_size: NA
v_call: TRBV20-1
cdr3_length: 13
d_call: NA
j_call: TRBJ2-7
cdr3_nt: TGCAGTGCTAGAGACGCCCGGTTCTACGAGCAGTACTTC
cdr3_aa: CSARDARFYEQYF

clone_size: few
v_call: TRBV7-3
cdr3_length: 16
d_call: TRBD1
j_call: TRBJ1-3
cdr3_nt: TGTGCCAGCAGCCCAACAGGGGGCCTCTCTGGAAACACCATATATTTT
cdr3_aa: CASSPTGGLSGNTIYF

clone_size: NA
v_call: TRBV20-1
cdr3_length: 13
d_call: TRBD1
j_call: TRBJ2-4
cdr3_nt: TGCAGTGCTCGCGGGACAGGGAAAAACATTCAGTACTTC
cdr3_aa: CSARGTGKNIQYF

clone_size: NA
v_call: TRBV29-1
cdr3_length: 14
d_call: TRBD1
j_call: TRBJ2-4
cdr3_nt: TGCAGCGTTTCTTCCGGGACAGGGTCGGACATTCAGTACTTC
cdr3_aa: CSVSSGTGSDIQYF

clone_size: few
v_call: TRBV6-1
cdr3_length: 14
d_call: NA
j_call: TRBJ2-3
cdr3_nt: TGTGCCAGCAGTGACAATTATGGGTACTATACGCAGTATTTT
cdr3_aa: CASSDNYGYYTQYF

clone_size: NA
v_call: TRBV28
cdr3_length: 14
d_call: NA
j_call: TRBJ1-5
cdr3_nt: TGTGCCAGCAGTTTTTCGGGGGGCATTCAGCCCCAGCATTTT
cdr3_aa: CASSFSGGIQPQHF

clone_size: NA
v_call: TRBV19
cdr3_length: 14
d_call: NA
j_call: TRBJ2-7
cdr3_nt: TGTGCCAGTAGCCCGCTGGGGCTGGGGTACGAGCAGTACTTC
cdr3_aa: CASSPLGLGYEQYF

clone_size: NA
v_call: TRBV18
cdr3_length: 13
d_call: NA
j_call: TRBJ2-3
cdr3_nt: TGTGCCAGCTCACCGGGACCCCTTGCGACGCAGTATTTT
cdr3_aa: CASSPGPLATQYF

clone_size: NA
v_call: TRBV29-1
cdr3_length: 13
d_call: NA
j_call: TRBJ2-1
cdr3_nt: TGCAGCGCCCCGGGACTTAGCGTCACTGAGCAGTTCTTC
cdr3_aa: CSAPGLSVTEQFF

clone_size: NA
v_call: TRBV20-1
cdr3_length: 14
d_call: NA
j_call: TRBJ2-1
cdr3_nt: TGCAGTGCCAGGGGCGGCAGCTCCTACAATGAGCAGTTCTTC
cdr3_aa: CSARGGSSYNEQFF

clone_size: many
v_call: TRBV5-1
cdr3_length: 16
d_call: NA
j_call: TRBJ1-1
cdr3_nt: TGCGCCAGCAGCGGGCCTCATACAGGGTCACACACTGAAGCTTTCTTT
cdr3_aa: CASSGPHTGSHTEAFF

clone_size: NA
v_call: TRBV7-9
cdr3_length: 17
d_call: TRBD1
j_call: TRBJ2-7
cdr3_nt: TGTGCCAGCAGCTTAAACCGGGACAGGGGATCCCCCTACGAGCAGTACTTC
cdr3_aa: CASSLNRDRGSPYEQYF

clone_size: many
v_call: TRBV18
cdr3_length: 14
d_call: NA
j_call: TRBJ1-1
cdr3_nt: TGTGCCAGCAGCCCCTCCGGGCGAAACACTGAAGCTTTCTTT
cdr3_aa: CASSPSGRNTEAFF

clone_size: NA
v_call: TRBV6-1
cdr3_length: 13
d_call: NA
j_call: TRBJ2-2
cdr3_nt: TGTGCCAGCAGGGGCCACACCACCGGGGAGCTGTTTTTT
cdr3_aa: CASRGHTTGELFF

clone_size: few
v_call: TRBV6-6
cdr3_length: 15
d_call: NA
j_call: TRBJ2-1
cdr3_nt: TGTGCCAGCAGTAAACTAACAGGGGGGGGTAATGAGCAGTTCTTC
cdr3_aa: CASSKLTGGGNEQFF

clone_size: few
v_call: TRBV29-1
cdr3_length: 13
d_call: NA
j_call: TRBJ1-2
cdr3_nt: TGCAGCGTTCAAGCAGGGATCCTCTATGGCTACACCTTC
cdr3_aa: CSVQAGILYGYTF

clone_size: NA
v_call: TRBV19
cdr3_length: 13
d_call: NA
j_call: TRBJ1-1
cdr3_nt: TGTGCCAGTAACAAGGGGCTGAACACTGAAGCTTTCTTT
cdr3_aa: CASNKGLNTEAFF